These 5 T cell receptor beta chains came from one sample sequenced in a study of post-analysis software for immune sequencing data. Study outcomes and limitations: Patients had higher frequencies than controls of roughly five TRBV segments, including TRBV5-6, TRBV5-1 and TRBV20-1.

The TCR beta cDNA libraries contained unique molecular identifiers. TCRdb re-derived calls from the PCR reads in MiXCR, one entry per CDR3 protein. The sample contains about 540,000 distinct CDR3 sequences, 34% of which appear only once. Their target antigens are unknown. The sample comprised blood. The source is a girl under 18 with multiple sclerosis.

CDR3: CASSLFVPPQHF. The DNA of the CDR3 is TGTGCCAGCAGTTTATTCGTCCCGCCCCAGCATTTT. The rearrangement uses TRBV12-3 or TRBV12-4 and TRBJ1-5; D not resolved. V was shortened by 2 bases and J by 9 bases, with 8 bases between the two germline ends. The CDR3 covers 12 residues.

This clonotype was seen more than once but under ten times. The rearrangement links TRBV15 to TRBJ2-7, with a possible D match to TRBD1 (6 bases). The CDR3 length is 14 residues. V lost 1 base to trimming and J lost 5 bases, with 12 bases between them. Germline lookup yields CDR1 LNHNV and CDR2 YYDKDF (reference sequence). As DNA, the CDR3 is TGTGCCACCAGCAGAGGTCCAGGGGTTGACGAGCAGTACTTC. It codes for CATSRGPGVDEQYF.

This clonotype was detected only a few times. V is TRBV5-1 and J is TRBJ2-1, with D possibly being TRBD2 (5 bases). The germline gives CDR1 SGHRS, CDR2 YFSETQ. The CDR3 has 12 amino acids. V dropped 4 bases and J dropped 6 bases, with 8 bases sitting between them. CDR3 sequence (DNA): TGCGCCAGCAGCCCGGGGTTCAATGAGCAGTTCTTC. This sequence encodes CASSPGFNEQFF.

This clonotype came up many times. The chain combines TRBV5-1 with TRBJ2-5; D tentatively fits TRBD1 or TRBD2 (5 bases each). Germline CDR1 and CDR2: SGHRS and YFSETQ. V gave up 3 bases and J gave up 2 bases, with 11 bases separating them. This CDR3 comprises 14 residues. The CDR3: CASSSGTEQETQYF. The CDR3 nucleotides read TGCGCCAGCAGCTCCGGGACGGAGCAAGAGACCCAGTACTTC.

The V and J genes are TRBV25-1 and TRBJ2-1; TRBD2 agrees at 16 bases. Germline trimming cut 5 bases from V and 8 bases from J; bases unmatched to any gene: 9. The germline V gene has CDR1 MGHDK and CDR2 SYGVNS. CDR3 length: 17 residues. CDR3 loop: CASSNPGTSGGAHEQFF. CDR3 sequence (DNA): TGTGCCAGCAGTAATCCCGGGACTAGCGGGGGGGCTCATGAGCAGTTCTTC.